The 5 T cell receptor beta chains in this list originate from one sample, sequenced in a study of Ad26.COV2.S vaccination and SARS-CoV-2 variants. The treatment here: over 15 received Ad26.COV2.S at low or high dose, single or two shots; about 5 received placebo; per-sample allocation not given. Following the first vaccine or placebo injection, samples were taken on day 63. Repertoires were generated with immunoSEQ multiplex PCR, while TCRdb's copy carries only in-frame clones and drops some. The sample consists of about 440,000 clones, roughly 91% of them appearing once. The source was peripheral blood, collected in a trial of Ad26.COV2.S vaccine versus placebo. All receptors come from a person aged 18-65 years who received the Ad26.COV2.S COVID-19 vaccine or a placebo.

The rearrangement links TRBV19 to TRBJ1-5; TRBD1 matches at 7 bases. Germline CDR1 is LNHDA and CDR2 is SQIVND (reference sequence). The length of the CDR3 is 17 residues. Trimming removed 1 base from V and 1 base from J; junction bases left unmatched: 7. CDR3: CASSIVPSRGSNQPQHF. DNA of the CDR3: TGTGCCAGTAGTATAGTCCCTTCCAGGGGGAGCAATCAGCCCCAGCATTTT. Complete variable domain (other parts from reference TRBV19 and TRBJ1-5): DGGITQSPKYLFRKEGQNVTLSCEQNLNHDAMYWYRQDPGQGLRLIYYSQIVNDFQKGDIAEGYSVSREKKESFPLTVTSAQKNPTAFYLCASSIVPSRGSNQPQHFGDGTRLSIL.

The V call is TRBV25-1, the J call TRBJ2-1, with no clear D. The CDR3 has 10 residues. CDR1 and CDR2 from the germline V gene are MGHDK and SYGVNS. V was clipped by 6 bases and J by 3 bases, with 0 bases between them. CDR3 DNA sequence: TGTGCCAGCAGCTACAATGAGCAGTTCTTC. This gives the protein CASSYNEQFF.

This clone was seen a handful of times. The V call is TRBV4-2, the J call TRBJ2-3; the D gene is possibly TRBD2 (5 bases). CDR1 and CDR2 (germline): LGHNA, YNFKEQ. Trimming shortened V by 0 bases and J by 3 bases, and 22 bases separated the two germline ends. The CDR3 totals 19 residues. For the CDR3, the DNA is TGTGCCAGCAGCCAAGATTCCGCGTTACCTAGCCGGGTGACAGATACGCAGTATTTT. This encodes CASSQDSALPSRVTDTQYF.

The J gene is TRBJ2-1, the V gene TRBV3-1 (or the pseudogene TRBV3-2); D possibly corresponds to TRBD2 (5 bases). V was shortened by 7 bases and J by 7 bases, with 11 bases between the two germline ends. The CDR3 spans 12 residues. Germline values: CDR1 LGHDT, CDR2 YNNKEL (reference sequence). CDR3 sequence (DNA): TGTGCCAGCATGGCGGGTTGGAATGAGCAGTTCTTC. It encodes CASMAGWNEQFF.

This chain joins TRBV12-3 or TRBV12-4 and TRBJ2-1, with 8 bases lining up with TRBD1. V lost 6 bases to trimming and J lost 8 bases; unmatched junction nucleotides: 6. The CDR3 runs 13 residues. The DNA of the CDR3 is TGTGCCAGCAGGATTACAGGGGGTGATGAGCAGTTCTTC. Translation: CASRITGGDEQFF.